The 25 T cell receptor beta chains below come from one sample, sequenced in a study of identical twins. TCRdb recomputed calls from the 5' RACE reads with MiXCR, one row per CDR3 protein. The sample carries about 1.7 million distinct CDR3 sequences, 25% to 35% recorded once. The sample consisted of cord blood. These receptors all come from a newborn girl in good health.

The chain combines TRBV7-9 with TRBJ1-6; no definite D call. This CDR3 is 14 amino acids long. Germline V gene lookup returns CDR1 SEHNR and CDR2 FQNEAQ (reference sequence). With 2 bases removed from V and 7 bases from J, the gap between germline ends came to 9 bases. CDR3 residues: CASSLSRPNSPLHF. The CDR3 region has the DNA TGTGCCAGCAGCTTAAGTCGGCCCAATTCACCCCTCCACTTT. Based on the CDR3 plus reference TRBV7-9 and TRBJ1-6, the full variable domain is DTGVSQNPRHKITKRGQNVTFRCDPISEHNRLYWYRQTLGQGPEFLTYFQNEAQLEKSRLLSDRFSAERPKGSFSTLEIQRTEQGDSAMYLCASSLSRPNSPLHFGNGTRLTVT.

The chain uses TRBV5-1 and TRBJ2-1, with 11 bases aligning to TRBD2. Near its end, the DNA agrees better with TRBJ2-7, so the J call may be wrong. Germline CDR1 SGHRS, CDR2 YFSETQ. The CDR3 has 16 residues. CDR3 nucleotide sequence: TGCGCCAGCAGCTTGGTAGCGGGAGGGGTCTACAATGAGCAGTACTTC. Amino acids: CASSLVAGGVYNEQYF.

This clonotype was observed at least ten times. J is TRBJ1-2 and V is TRBV4-1; D may be TRBD1 (6 bases). Per the germline V gene, CDR1 is MGHRA and CDR2 is YSYEKL. There are 14 residues in the CDR3. Trimming took 0 bases from V and 3 from J, leaving 8 bases between them. CDR3 loop: CASSQDGGHYGYTF. The CDR3 nucleotides read TGCGCCAGCAGCCAAGATGGGGGGCACTATGGCTACACCTTC.

This clonotype was found many times. Germline is not matched at one junction end, which may reflect a read error. V gene TRBV5-1 combines with J gene TRBJ2-7, with 9 bases aligning to TRBD2. CDR3 size: 16 residues. Germline V gene sequence: CDR1 SGHRS, CDR2 YFSETQ. In DNA form, the CDR3 reads TGTGCCAGCAGCTTGGTAGGGCTAGCGGGGTCCTACGAGCAGTACTTC. This encodes CASSLVGLAGSYEQYF. Full variable domain (missing parts from reference TRBV5-1 and TRBJ2-7): KAGVTQTPRYLIKTRGQQVTLSCSPISGHRSVSWYQQTPGQGLQFLFEYFSETQRNKGNFPGRFSGRQFSNSRSEMNVSTLELGDSALYLCASSLVGLAGSYEQYFGPGTRLTVT.

CDR3 residues: CASSLPDWGTEAFF. CDR3 nucleotide sequence: TGCGCCAGCAGCTTGCCAGACTGGGGCACTGAAGCTTTCTTT. The chain couples TRBV5-1 to TRBJ1-1, with unresolved D. The CDR3 contains 14 residues. The V end was cut by 1 base, the J end by 4 bases, with 11 bases between. Per the germline V gene, CDR1 is SGHRS and CDR2 is YFSETQ.

The chain employs TRBV20-1 and TRBJ2-1; perhaps TRBD2 as D (6 bases). Germline values: CDR1 DFQATT, CDR2 SNEGSKA (reference sequence). There are 15 residues in the CDR3. The V gene lost 3 bases and the J gene lost 2 bases, with 14 bases spanning the gap. CDR3 sequence reads: CSARGAGLPYNEQFF. DNA of the CDR3: TGCAGTGCTAGGGGAGCGGGCCTGCCCTACAATGAGCAGTTCTTC.

This clonotype was counted a few times. The chain recombines TRBV21-1 with TRBJ2-1. TRBV21-1 is a documented pseudogene. This CDR3 is 12 amino acids long. The chain's CDR3 is CASSALVDEQFF. CDR3 in DNA: TGTGCCAGCAGCGCTTTAGTAGATGAGCAGTTCTTC.

The chain recombines TRBV6-6 with TRBJ2-1, with TRBD2 matching over 12 bases. Germline trimming cut 2 bases from V and 9 bases from J; bases unmatched to any gene: 11. The CDR3 contains 17 residues. Germline V CDR1 and CDR2: MNHNY, SVGAGI (reference sequence). CDR3 amino acids: CASSYTLTSGSPSEQFF. The CDR3 DNA is TGTGCCAGCAGTTACACCCTGACTAGCGGGAGTCCCAGTGAGCAGTTCTTC.

This clonotype turned up a few times. The chain is built from TRBV5-6 and TRBJ2-7; no definite D call. This CDR3 is built from 11 residues. The germline gives CDR1 SGHDT, CDR2 YYEEEE. Trimming stripped 3 bases from V and 7 bases from J, with 8 bases between. CDR3 loop: CASSYAREQYF. The CDR3 DNA reads as TGTGCCAGCAGCTACGCCCGGGAGCAGTACTTC.

This clonotype has only a few counts. This sequence joins TRBV11-2 and TRBJ2-7; tentatively, D is TRBD1 or TRBD2 (5 bases each). Germline CDR1 and CDR2: SGHAT and FQNNGV. The CDR3 has 15 amino acids. V lost 5 bases and J lost 3, with 17 bases in between. The DNA of the CDR3 is TGTGCCAGCAGCCGACCGGGGAACAGGATCTACGAGCAGTACTTC. This codes for CASSRPGNRIYEQYF.

This clonotype was seen a few times. J is TRBJ2-3 and V is TRBV10-2; 11 nucleotides agree with TRBD2. V lost 6 bases, J lost 6 bases, and 5 bases stayed unmatched. CDR1 WSHSY and CDR2 SAAADI come from the germline V gene. The CDR3 contains 14 residues. The CDR3 DNA is TGCGCCAGCAGGCCACTAGCGGGAGCCGATACGCAGTATTTT. Translation gives CASRPLAGADTQYF.

This clonotype was detected a few times. The chain has TRBV3-1 and TRBJ2-4; D ambiguous. The V and J ends lost 4 bases and 0 bases respectively, with 10 bases between them. This CDR3 has 15 residues. Germline V gives CDR1 LGHDT, CDR2 YNNKEL (reference sequence). CDR3 in DNA: TGTGCCAGCAGCCCCTCCTTGGTAGCCAAAAACATTCAGTACTTC. Translation gives CASSPSLVAKNIQYF.

This clonotype has only a few counts. The chain employs TRBV7-9 and TRBJ2-3, with a weak D call TRBD2 (6 bases). CDR3 length: 15 amino acids. Germline lookup yields CDR1 SEHNR and CDR2 FQNEAQ (reference sequence). V lost 7 bases, J lost 2 bases, and 16 bases lay in between. CDR3 coding DNA: TGTGCCAGCACCCATGAGGGACTCCCCACAGATACGCAGTATTTT. It is translated as CASTHEGLPTDTQYF. The whole variable domain, remainder taken from reference TRBV7-9 and TRBJ2-3, is DTGVSQNPRHKITKRGQNVTFRCDPISEHNRLYWYRQTLGQGPEFLTYFQNEAQLEKSRLLSDRFSAERPKGSFSTLEIQRTEQGDSAMYLCASTHEGLPTDTQYFGPGTRLTVL.

The rearrangement joins TRBV27 to TRBJ2-3; D is uncertain. This CDR3 has 14 amino acids. The V and J ends lost 2 bases and 4 bases respectively, with 10 bases between them. The germline gives CDR1 MNHEY, CDR2 SMNVEV (reference sequence). In DNA form, the CDR3 reads TGTGCCAGCAGTTTAAAGGACCTCCCAGATACGCAGTATTTT. Protein product: CASSLKDLPDTQYF.

The chain joins TRBV5-1 to TRBJ2-5, with D maybe TRBD2 (6 bases). CDR1 and CDR2 (germline): SGHRS, YFSETQ. CDR3 length: 16 amino acids. Trimming stripped 4 bases from V and 11 bases from J, with 27 bases between. The CDR3 region is CASSLITGTGTPEQYF. In nucleotides, the CDR3 is TGCGCCAGCAGCCTGATAACCGGGACTGGTACCCCAGAGCAGTACTTC. Variable domain in full (rest from reference TRBV5-1 and TRBJ2-5): KAGVTQTPRYLIKTRGQQVTLSCSPISGHRSVSWYQQTPGQGLQFLFEYFSETQRNKGNFPGRFSGRQFSNSRSEMNVSTLELGDSALYLCASSLITGTGTPEQYFGPGTRLLVL.

The V and J genes are TRBV6-6 and TRBJ1-1, with D uncertain. CDR1 is MNHNY, CDR2 SVGAGI, per germline (reference sequence). The CDR3 has 12 amino acids. Trimming stripped 2 bases from V and 11 bases from J, with 12 bases between. The CDR3 protein is CASSYQREDAFF. The CDR3 nucleotides are TGTGCCAGCAGTTACCAAAGGGAGGATGCTTTCTTT.

This clonotype has more than one count but fewer than ten. V is TRBV7-2 and J is TRBJ2-1; D not resolved. The CDR3 length is 13 residues. V gave up 0 bases and J gave up 8 bases, with 8 bases separating them. Germline values: CDR1 SGHTA, CDR2 FQGNSA. The CDR3 DNA reads TGTGCCAGCAGCTTAGCAAAGCGTGATGAGCAGTTCTTC. It yields the protein CASSLAKRDEQFF. The entire variable domain, with the rest obtained from reference TRBV7-2 and TRBJ2-1, is as follows: GAGVSQSPSNKVTEKGKDVELRCDPISGHTALYWYRQSLGQGLEFLIYFQGNSAPDKSGLPSDRFSAERTGGSVSTLTIQRTQQEDSAVYLCASSLAKRDEQFFGPGTRLTVL.

In this sample, this clonotype turned up a few times. V and J are TRBV20-1 and TRBJ2-5; perhaps TRBD2 as D (5 bases). The CDR3 contains 13 residues. V dropped 2 bases and J dropped 2 bases, with 9 bases sitting between them. CDR1 and CDR2 from the germline V gene are DFQATT and SNEGSKA (reference sequence). CDR3 in DNA: TGCAGTGCTAGATACGGGATTCAAGAGACCCAGTACTTC. Translated: CSARYGIQETQYF.

The chain uses TRBV14 and TRBJ2-2; D might be TRBD1 or TRBD2, each matching 5 bases. This CDR3 comprises 13 residues. V lost 2 bases to trimming and J lost 7 bases, with 8 bases between them. Germline CDR1 SGHDN, CDR2 FVKESK. The CDR3 is CASSQQGRGELFF. The DNA of the CDR3 is TGTGCCAGCAGCCAACAGGGACGCGGGGAGCTGTTTTTT.

This clonotype showed up just a few times. This chain links TRBV7-9 with TRBJ2-1; TRBD2 agrees at 12 bases. The V gene's germline CDR1 is SEHNR and CDR2 FQNEAQ (reference sequence). The V and J ends lost 3 bases and 7 bases, in that order; junction bases with no gene match: 7. The CDR3 runs to 16 residues. The DNA of the CDR3 is TGTGCCAGCAGCTTTTTCCCTAGCGGGGGGGATAATGAGCAGTTCTTC. This codes for CASSFFPSGGDNEQFF.

The rearrangement links TRBV5-1 to TRBJ2-1; 8 bases map to TRBD2. V was pared by 4 bases and J by 8 bases, with 5 bases of the junction left unmatched. Germline V CDR1 and CDR2: SGHRS, YFSETQ. The CDR3 loop spans 13 amino acids. The CDR3 spells CASSAGGLDEQFF. Here the CDR3 DNA reads TGCGCCAGCAGCGCGGGGGGCTTGGATGAGCAGTTCTTC.

J is TRBJ2-1 and V is TRBV11-2, with 8 bases lining up with TRBD2. Trimming removed 2 bases from V and 5 bases from J; junction bases left unmatched: 5. This CDR3 spans 15 amino acids. The germline V gene encodes CDR1 SGHAT and CDR2 FQNNGV. As DNA, the CDR3 is TGTGCCAGCAGCTTACGAGGACTAGCCCACAATGAGCAGTTCTTC. The encoded protein is CASSLRGLAHNEQFF. The full variable domain, rest sourced from reference TRBV11-2 and TRBJ2-1, is EAGVAQSPRYKIIEKRQSVAFWCNPISGHATLYWYQQILGQGPKLLIQFQNNGVVDDSQLPKDRFSAERLKGVDSTLKIQPAKLEDSAVYLCASSLRGLAHNEQFFGPGTRLTVL.

In this sample, this clonotype turned up a few times. This chain connects TRBV2 to TRBJ2-7, with 8 bases fitting TRBD1. Germline V gene data show CDR1 as SNHLY and CDR2 as FYNNEI. The CDR3 consists of 13 residues. The V segment lost 5 bases and the J segment 5 bases; nucleotides outside the gene matches: 5. CDR3 in DNA: TGTGCCAGCAGTCCAGACAGGGGCGACGAGCAGTACTTC. This codes for CASSPDRGDEQYF.

This clonotype was observed many times. The chain recombines TRBV7-9 with TRBJ2-3; D unresolved. Germline CDR1 is SEHNR and CDR2 is FQNEAQ (reference sequence). CDR3 length: 14 amino acids. Trimming left V 1 base short and J 0 bases short, with 5 bases between. The CDR3 bases are TGTGCCAGCAGCTTAGATCACAGCACAGATACGCAGTATTTT. Translation: CASSLDHSTDTQYF.

The chain carries TRBV6-6 and TRBJ2-7, with no clear D. Looked up from germline, CDR1 is MNHNY and CDR2 is SVGAGI (reference sequence). V shed 0 bases and J shed 6 bases, with 15 bases lying between them. The CDR3 sequence is 15 residues long. CDR3 sequence: CASSYSAGRVGEQYF. The CDR3 bases are TGTGCCAGCAGTTACTCAGCAGGACGCGTGGGCGAGCAGTACTTC.